The clone carrying this TCR beta chain came up a few times. The repertoire was sequenced with immunoSEQ multiplex PCR; TCRdb's copy has only in-frame clones and lacks some. The sample consists of about 64,000 clones, roughly 88% of them appearing once. The CDR3 runs to 14 residues. Trimming cost V 4 bases and J 2 bases, with 11 bases left between them. Germline CDR1 is ENHRY and CDR2 is SYGVKD. This sample is drawn from a study of blood T cell repertoires in COVID-19. The clonotype originates from a woman aged 60-70 years with COVID-19, enrolled during active disease. V usage is TRBV10-3 and J usage is TRBJ1-2, with D tentatively TRBD1 (6 bases). Sequencing was carried out using peripheral blood. DNA of the CDR3: TGTGCCATCAGTGCGCCAGGGGAGAACTATGGCTACACCTTC. As protein: CAISAPGENYGYTF.